This is a list of T cell receptor beta chains from one sample in a study of T cell repertoires in cytomegalovirus infection. These TCRs' antigens remain unknown. TCRdb reprocessed the reads via MiXCR and lists one record per CDR3 protein. Of over 250,000 distinct CDR3 sequences in the sample, around 20% were seen once. The source material was cultured PBMCs, sampled from culture after CMV antigen stimulation. All receptors come from a human donor in good health (CMV status not recorded). Some clones in this sample may be carry-over from other donors' samples. Both conserved end residues are part of each CDR3. The D gene is left open where the match is weak. Not every row has a clone size; where given, it reads once, few, many or a size class.

v_call	j_call	clone_size	d_call	cdr3_aa	cdr3_nt
TRBV30	TRBJ1-4	.	.	CAWSKPTGILFF	TGTGCCTGGAGCAAACCCACAGGGATTCTGTTTTTT
TRBV7-2	TRBJ2-7	many	.	CASSPRAGPYEQYF	TGTGCCAGCAGCCCCCGGGCGGGACCCTACGAGCAGTACTTC
TRBV6-1	TRBJ1-1	many	.	CASRDRENTEAFF	TGTGCCAGCCGGGACCGGGAGAACACTGAAGCTTTCTTT
TRBV27	TRBJ2-1	.	.	CASSRVFGEQFF	TGTGCCAGCAGTCGAGTTTTTGGTGAGCAGTTCTTC
TRBV6-2/TRBV6-3	TRBJ1-1	.	.	CASSFNTWEAFF	TGTGCCAGCAGTTTTAATACTTGGGAAGCTTTCTTT
TRBV6-2/TRBV6-3	TRBJ2-7	few	TRBD2	CASSRTSPSYEQYF	TGTGCCAGCAGTCGGACTAGTCCCTCCTACGAGCAGTACTTC
TRBV7-2	TRBJ2-2	many	.	CASSLDRGNTGELFF	TGTGCCAGCAGCTTAGACCGGGGGAACACCGGGGAGCTGTTTTTT
TRBV6-2/TRBV6-3	TRBJ2-1	.	.	CASSYSIINEQFF	TGTGCCAGCAGTTACTCGATTATTAATGAGCAGTTCTTC
TRBV20-1	TRBJ2-3	once	.	CSAIPEKLGGDTQYF	TGCAGTGCTATCCCCGAAAAGCTTGGTGGAGATACGCAGTATTTT
TRBV12-3/TRBV12-4	TRBJ2-1	many	TRBD2	CATKVAGGLDEQFF	TGTGCCACCAAGGTAGCGGGAGGGCTTGATGAGCAGTTCTTC
TRBV7-2	TRBJ1-2	many	.	CASSPVWGWVDYGYTF	TGTGCCAGCAGCCCAGTGTGGGGATGGGTTGACTATGGCTACACCTTC
TRBV19	TRBJ1-3	many	.	CASSGGRNTIYF	TGTGCCAGTAGTGGAGGACGAAACACCATATATTTT
TRBV6-2/TRBV6-3	TRBJ2-1	many	.	CASSPDSGLGFF	TGTGCCAGCAGCCCCGACTCCGGTTTGGGGTTCTTC
TRBV6-4	TRBJ2-1	.	TRBD2	CASSDQGTSNEQFF	TGTGCCAGCAGTGACCAGGGGACTAGCAATGAGCAGTTCTTC
TRBV7-2	TRBJ1-2	many	.	CASSARQYGYTF	TGTGCCAGCAGCGCACGACAGTATGGCTACACCTTC
TRBV20-1	TRBJ2-1	.	.	CSLRSAGSYNEQFF	TGCAGCCTCCGGTCGGCAGGTTCCTACAATGAGCAGTTCTTC
TRBV5-4	TRBJ1-2	few	.	CASSLGGREYGYTF	TGTGCCAGCAGCTTGGGAGGCCGCGAATATGGCTACACCTTC
TRBV19	TRBJ1-1	few	.	CASSIGELRGNTEAFF	TGTGCCAGTAGTATAGGAGAACTACGGGGAAACACTGAAGCTTTCTTT
TRBV12-3/TRBV12-4	TRBJ2-5	.	TRBD2	CASSLGLAGVSGETQYF	TGTGCCAGCAGCCTAGGACTAGCGGGAGTTAGTGGAGAGACCCAGTACTTC
TRBV7-2	TRBJ2-2	many	TRBD1	CASSWPGQLNTGELFF	TGTGCCAGCAGCTGGCCGGGACAGCTGAACACCGGGGAGCTGTTTTTT
TRBV27	TRBJ2-7	.	.	CASSYRGDYEQYF	TGTGCCAGCAGTTATCGAGGAGACTACGAGCAGTACTTC
TRBV7-2	TRBJ2-3	few	.	CASSLLPGLGGDTQYF	TGTGCCAGCAGCTTACTCCCGGGGCTAGGCGGGGATACGCAGTATTTT
TRBV12-3/TRBV12-4	TRBJ2-6	many	.	CASSLGLAMGANVLTF	TGTGCCAGCAGCCTAGGGCTAGCGATGGGGGCCAACGTCCTGACTTTC
TRBV24-1	TRBJ2-6	.	.	CATEKSGANVLTF	TGTGCCACCGAGAAATCTGGGGCCAACGTCCTGACTTTC
TRBV12-3/TRBV12-4	TRBJ2-1	few	.	CASSFTRRADEQFF	TGTGCCAGCAGTTTTACACGTAGGGCGGATGAGCAGTTCTTC
TRBV23-1	TRBJ1-5	many	.	CASSHCGPEDQPQHF	TGCGCCAGCAGTCATTGTGGGCCAGAGGATCAGCCCCAGCATTTT
TRBV7-2	TRBJ1-4	many	TRBD1	CASSLVGQVGEKLFF	TGTGCCAGCAGCTTAGTGGGACAGGTTGGAGAAAAACTGTTTTTT
TRBV4-3	TRBJ2-2	many	.	CASSQFPSGTNTGELFF	TGCGCCAGCAGCCAGTTTCCCTCCGGGACAAACACCGGGGAGCTGTTTTTT
TRBV6-1	TRBJ2-1	many	TRBD2	CASSAGLAGGSRTGSYNEQFF	TGTGCCAGCAGTGCCGGACTAGCGGGAGGCTCCCGAACTGGGTCCTACAATGAGCAGTTCTTC
TRBV7-6	TRBJ2-1	.	TRBD2	CASSHPWREVGNEQFF	TGTGCCAGCAGCCACCCTTGGCGGGAGGTGGGGAATGAGCAGTTCTTC
TRBV19	TRBJ2-1	few	TRBD2	CASSIRGGWGEQFF	TGTGCCAGTAGTATCCGCGGGGGGTGGGGGGAGCAGTTCTTC
TRBV24-1	TRBJ2-1	.	TRBD2	CATSEALATSYNEQFF	TGTGCCACCAGTGAAGCACTAGCGACTTCCTACAATGAGCAGTTCTTC
TRBV7-9	TRBJ1-6	.	.	CASSLTSNSPLHF	TGTGCCAGCAGCTTAACCAGTAATTCACCCCTCCACTTT
TRBV6-2/TRBV6-3	TRBJ2-3	.	.	CASSFGLSPDTQYF	TGTGCCAGCAGTTTCGGACTATCGCCGGATACGCAGTATTTT
TRBV7-2	TRBJ1-5	few	TRBD1	CASSFGQADNQPQHF	TGTGCCAGCAGCTTCGGACAGGCCGACAATCAGCCCCAGCATTTT
TRBV5-6	TRBJ1-1	few	.	CASSHWVGWPEAFF	TGTGCCAGCAGCCATTGGGTGGGGTGGCCTGAAGCTTTCTTT
TRBV10-3	TRBJ2-5	few	TRBD1	CAIRGDRVKETQYF	TGTGCCATCAGGGGGGACAGGGTTAAAGAGACCCAGTACTTC
TRBV11-2	TRBJ2-3	.	.	CASSLAGGFTDTQYF	TGTGCCAGCAGCTTGGCTGGCGGATTCACAGATACGCAGTATTTT
TRBV7-2	TRBJ2-2	many	.	CASSLRQTANTGELFF	TGTGCCAGCAGCTTGAGACAGACCGCGAACACCGGGGAGCTGTTTTTT
TRBV20-1	TRBJ2-1	few	TRBD2	CSATATSGRAWNEQFF	TGCAGTGCTACAGCCACTAGCGGGAGGGCCTGGAATGAGCAGTTCTTC
TRBV10-3	TRBJ1-5	.	.	CAISESSQPQHF	TGTGCCATCAGTGAGTCGAGTCAGCCCCAGCATTTT
TRBV7-2	TRBJ2-3	many	TRBD2	CASTLAGGHTDTQYF	TGTGCCAGCACCTTAGCGGGAGGACACACAGATACGCAGTATTTT
TRBV7-8	TRBJ2-5	few	TRBD2	CASSLGGLAGGPLETQYF	TGTGCCAGCAGCTTAGGTGGACTAGCGGGAGGGCCCCTGGAGACCCAGTACTTC
TRBV28	TRBJ2-5	.	TRBD2	CASSEVAGTETQYF	TGTGCCAGCAGTGAAGTAGCGGGGACGGAGACCCAGTACTTC
TRBV9	TRBJ2-3	.	.	CASSVEVSPGAQYF	TGTGCCAGCAGCGTAGAGGTCAGCCCCGGTGCGCAGTATTTT
TRBV29-1	TRBJ1-2	.	.	CSVERGAGNYGYTF	TGCAGCGTTGAAAGGGGGGCAGGAAACTATGGCTACACCTTC
TRBV7-4	TRBJ1-2	.	.	CASSLLLGPAGYTF	TGTGCCAGCAGCTTATTGCTGGGGCCGGCTGGCTACACCTTC
TRBV10-3	TRBJ2-1	.	.	CAISESSGVYQFF	TGTGCCATCAGTGAGTCAAGCGGAGTGTACCAGTTCTTC
TRBV12-3/TRBV12-4	TRBJ2-4	.	TRBD2	CASSRGLAGAGIQYF	TGTGCCAGCAGCCGGGGTCTAGCGGGAGCGGGCATTCAGTACTTC
TRBV7-9	TRBJ1-1	few	TRBD1	CASSSPPGQLNTEAFF	TGTGCCAGCAGCTCCCCCCCGGGACAGTTGAACACTGAAGCTTTCTTT
TRBV7-6	TRBJ2-1	few	.	CASSPAELGGNEQFF	TGTGCCAGCAGCCCTGCAGAGTTAGGCGGCAATGAGCAGTTCTTC
TRBV5-1	TRBJ2-3	few	.	CASSLNQPWADTQYF	TGCGCCAGCAGCTTGAACCAGCCCTGGGCAGATACGCAGTATTTT
TRBV7-2	TRBJ2-4	many	.	CASSSAGRSMGKNIQYF	TGTGCCAGCAGCTCGGCCGGGAGATCCATGGGCAAAAACATTCAGTACTTC
TRBV2	TRBJ2-2	many	.	CASSEGYTGELFF	TGTGCCAGCAGTGAAGGGTACACCGGGGAGCTGTTTTTT
TRBV7-2	TRBJ2-6	few	TRBD1	CASSRGLSLTGANVLTF	TGTGCCAGCAGCAGGGGGCTAAGCTTAACTGGGGCCAACGTCCTGACTTTC
TRBV7-9	TRBJ1-1	.	.	CASSVSEGLKSNTEAFF	TGTGCCAGCAGCGTTAGTGAGGGCCTGAAATCCAACACTGAAGCTTTCTTT
TRBV12-3/TRBV12-4	TRBJ2-1	.	.	CASSLSQGWNEQFF	TGTGCCAGCAGTTTATCCCAGGGCTGGAATGAGCAGTTCTTC
TRBV6-6	TRBJ2-5	few	.	CASNRDRETQYF	TGTGCCAGTAACAGGGACCGAGAGACCCAGTACTTC
TRBV19	TRBJ1-1	many	.	CASAPGMNTEAFF	TGTGCCAGTGCCCCGGGCATGAACACTGAAGCTTTCTTT
TRBV25-1	TRBJ2-2	few	TRBD2	CASSDAGGPTGELFF	TGTGCCAGCAGTGACGCGGGAGGGCCCACCGGGGAGCTGTTTTTT